These 4 T cell receptor beta chains were all obtained from the same sample, sequenced in a study of OX40 agonist ivuxolimab in advanced cancers. The assay was immunoSEQ multiplex PCR, and TCRdb's table has in-frame clones only and misses some. The sample has around 94,000 clones, 92% seen once. The specimen was CD4+ or CD8+ T cells sorted from blood, collected in a trial of the OX40 agonist ivuxolimab. Source of these receptors: an adult with an advanced solid tumor such as melanoma, head and neck, liver or kidney cancer.

The chain links TRBV5-4 to TRBJ1-1; D is undetermined. The CDR3 is 13 amino acids. The V gene's germline CDR1 is SGHNT and CDR2 YYREEE (reference sequence). Trimming removed 6 bases from V and 1 base from J, with 10 bases in between. The CDR3 loop reads CASTASGNTEAFF. CDR3 DNA sequence: TGTGCCAGCACCGCATCAGGGAACACTGAAGCTTTCTTT.

The V call is TRBV19, the J call TRBJ2-1, with 7 bases identical to TRBD2. With V trimmed by 3 bases and J by 6 bases, 8 bases remained unmatched. Germline-derived CDR1 and CDR2 are LNHDA and SQIVND (reference sequence). The CDR3 covers 15 residues. The CDR3 is CASSISGRDANEQFF. CDR3 nucleotide sequence: TGTGCCAGTAGTATCTCTGGGAGGGACGCCAATGAGCAGTTCTTC.

Here the CDR3 reads CSVLLAGGKERNEQFF. CDR3 DNA: TGCAGCGTATTACTAGCGGGGGGGAAGGAGAGGAATGAGCAGTTCTTC. The chain joins TRBV29-1 to TRBJ2-1, with 13 nucleotides matching TRBD2. Trimming took 6 bases from V and 7 from J; bases not matched to a gene: 12. The CDR3 extends over 16 amino acids. Germline CDR1 reads SQVTM; CDR2 reads ANQGSEA.

The CDR3 DNA reads TGTGCCAGCAAAAACAGGGTTGGGGAGACCCAGTACTTC. Translated, it gives CASKNRVGETQYF. The V gene is TRBV2, the J gene TRBJ2-5; D might be TRBD1 (6 bases). Deletions cut 7 bases from V and 5 bases from J, with 14 bases between. Germline loops: CDR1 SNHLY, CDR2 FYNNEI. The CDR3 runs to 13 residues.